This T cell receptor beta chain was recovered during a study of blood T cell repertoires in COVID-19. Overall study context: Collection of acute and convalescent COVID-19 samples took place in the United States, Italy and Spain. T cells, B-cell-depleted T cells, or PBMCs supplied cDNA or gDNA.

The CDR3 contains 14 residues. V gave up 4 bases and J gave up 6 bases; unmatched junction bases: 8. CDR1 is SGDLS and CDR2 is YYNGEE in the germline V gene. In the authors' methods: Estimated nucleated cell counts came from reference gene primer amplification. The assay was immunoSEQ multiplex PCR, and TCRdb's table has in-frame clones only and misses some. V and J calls and clone size come straight from that table; D and trimming were deduced from the DNA. The table lists 200,000 to 300,000 clones, approximately 86% of them singletons, with over 6% in the top ten. The gene calls are TRBV9 and TRBJ2-7; 9 nucleotides agree with TRBD1. The TCR sequence derives from a woman aged 70-85 years with active or convalescent COVID-19. Material for sequencing was peripheral blood. Here the CDR3 reads CASSPNRGPTEQYF. The CDR3 DNA follows: TGTGCCAGCAGCCCAAACAGGGGGCCCACCGAGCAGTACTTC. Looking up the rest from reference TRBV9 and TRBJ2-7 gives the full variable domain: DSGVTQTPKHLITATGQRVTLRCSPRSGDLSVYWYQQSLDQGLQFLIQYYNGEERAKGNILERFSAQQFPDLHSELNLSSLELGDSALYFCASSPNRGPTEQYFGPGTRLTVT.